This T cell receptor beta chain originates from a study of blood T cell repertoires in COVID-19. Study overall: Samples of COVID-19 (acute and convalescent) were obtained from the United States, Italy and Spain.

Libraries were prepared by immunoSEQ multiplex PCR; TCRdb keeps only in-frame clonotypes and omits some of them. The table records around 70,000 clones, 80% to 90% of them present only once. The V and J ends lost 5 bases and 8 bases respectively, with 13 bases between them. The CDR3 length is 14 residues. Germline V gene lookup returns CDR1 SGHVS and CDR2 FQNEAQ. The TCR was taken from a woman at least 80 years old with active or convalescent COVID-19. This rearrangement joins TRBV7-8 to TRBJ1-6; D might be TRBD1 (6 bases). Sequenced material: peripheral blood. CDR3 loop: CASSTTGYDSPLHF. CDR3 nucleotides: TGTGCCAGCAGCACCACAGGGTACGATTCACCCCTCCACTTT. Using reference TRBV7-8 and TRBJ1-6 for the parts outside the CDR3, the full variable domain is GAGVSQSPRYKVAKRGQDVALRCDPISGHVSLFWYQQALGQGPEFLTYFQNEAQLDKSGLPSDRFFAERPEGSVSTLKIQRTQQEDSAVYLCASSTTGYDSPLHFGNGTRLTVT.